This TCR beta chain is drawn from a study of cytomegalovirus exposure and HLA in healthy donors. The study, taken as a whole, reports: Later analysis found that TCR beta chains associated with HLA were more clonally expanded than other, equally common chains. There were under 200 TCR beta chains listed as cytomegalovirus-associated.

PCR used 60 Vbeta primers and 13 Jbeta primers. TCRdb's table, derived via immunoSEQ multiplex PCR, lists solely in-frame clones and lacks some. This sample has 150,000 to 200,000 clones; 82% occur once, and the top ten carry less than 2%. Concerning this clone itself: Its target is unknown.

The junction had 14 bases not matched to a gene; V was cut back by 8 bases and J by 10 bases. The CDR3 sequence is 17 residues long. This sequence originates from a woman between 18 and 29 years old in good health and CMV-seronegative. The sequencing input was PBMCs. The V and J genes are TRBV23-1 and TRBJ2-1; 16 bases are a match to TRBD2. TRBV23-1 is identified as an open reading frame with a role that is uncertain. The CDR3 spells CASPTGTSGRAWREQFF. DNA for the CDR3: TGCGCCAGCCCAACCGGGACTAGCGGGAGGGCGTGGCGGGAGCAGTTCTTC.